These 28 T cell receptor beta chains were all obtained from the same sample, sequenced in a study of cytomegalovirus exposure and HLA in healthy donors. The PCR used 60 Vbeta and 13 Jbeta primers. Method: immunoSEQ multiplex PCR; TCRdb's copy keeps in-frame clones and lacks some. The sample records 250,000 to 350,000 clones, 70% to 90% being singletons. Sequenced input: PBMCs. These receptors came from a man between 40 and 49 years old in good health and CMV-seropositive.

This chain uses TRBV6-1 with TRBJ1-2; unclear D gene. With 1 base removed from V and 7 bases from J, the gap between germline ends came to 13 bases. The CDR3 is 14 amino acids. Germline-derived CDR1 and CDR2 are MNHNS and SASEGT. The CDR3 reads CASSEVGTSAGYTF. CDR3 nucleotide sequence: TGTGCCAGCAGTGAAGTTGGCACCTCCGCTGGCTACACCTTC.

V and J are TRBV11-1 and TRBJ1-1; no clear D. The germline CDR1 and CDR2 sequences are SGHAT and FQDESV (reference sequence). V lost 3 bases and J 3 bases, leaving 17 bases between the germline ends. The CDR3 is 16 residues long. The CDR3 spells CASSFDGSLVDTEAFF. The CDR3 DNA is TGTGCCAGCAGCTTTGACGGGTCTCTGGTGGACACTGAAGCTTTCTTT.

Concerning this clone: Other DNA sequences within the sample encode an identical CDR3. Written as DNA, the CDR3 is TGTGCCAGCAGTTACCCCGAGGGGGATCCGTTCTTC. This codes for CASSYPEGDPFF. V is TRBV6-5 and J is TRBJ2-1; the D gene is possibly TRBD1 (6 bases). Trimming left V 2 bases short and J 15 bases short, with 14 bases between. From germline, CDR1 is MNHEY and CDR2 SVGAGI. CDR3 length: 12 residues.

The V and J genes are TRBV15 and TRBJ1-4; D is possibly TRBD1 (6 bases). CDR1 LNHNV and CDR2 YYDKDF come from the germline V gene (reference sequence). The germline V and J ends were trimmed by 3 bases and 8 bases, with 22 bases remaining between them. CDR3 length equals 17 residues. As DNA, the CDR3 is TGTGCCACCAGCAGGTTAGTCTGCACAGGGACTAGGGAAAAACTGTTTTTT. Translated, it gives CATSRLVCTGTREKLFF.

The chain joins TRBV5-1 to TRBJ2-7; weak D call: TRBD1 (6 bases). This CDR3 is 14 amino acids long. Germline V gives CDR1 SGHRS, CDR2 YFSETQ. Trimming removed 1 base from V and 2 bases from J, with 10 bases in between. The CDR3 reads CASSLIQGPYEQYF. The CDR3 DNA is TGCGCCAGCAGCTTGATACAGGGACCCTACGAGCAGTACTTC.

The rearrangement links TRBV19 to TRBJ2-7; D may be TRBD2 (6 bases). This CDR3 contains 14 residues. From germline, CDR1 is LNHDA and CDR2 SQIVND (reference sequence). The V and J ends lost 5 bases and 5 bases respectively, with 16 bases between them. The CDR3 region is CASSGTPSPDEQYF. The CDR3 bases are TGTGCCAGTAGTGGGACTCCATCCCCCGACGAGCAGTACTTC.

This clone was seen only once. This chain connects TRBV19 to TRBJ2-1; weak D call: TRBD2 (5 bases). Germline V gives CDR1 LNHDA, CDR2 SQIVND (reference sequence). The CDR3 extends over 14 amino acids. Trimming took off 4 bases at V and 9 bases at J, with 16 bases between the two ends. The CDR3 sequence: CASSSQIATGEQFF. For the CDR3, the DNA is TGTGCCAGTAGTAGCCAAATAGCGACTGGTGAGCAGTTCTTC.

The V and J genes are TRBV5-4 and TRBJ2-7, with D perhaps TRBD1 (5 bases). CDR3 length: 15 residues. Trimming cost V 4 bases and J 0 bases, with 14 bases left between them. The germline V gene has CDR1 SGHNT and CDR2 YYREEE (reference sequence). The CDR3 sequence is CASSLRQQSSYEQYF. The CDR3 nucleotides are TGTGCCAGCAGCCTCCGACAGCAGAGCTCCTACGAGCAGTACTTC.

This sequence joins TRBV18 and TRBJ1-2; 12 positions agree with TRBD1. The CDR3 sequence is 16 residues long. V dropped 0 bases and J dropped 5; count of bases not matched to a gene: 4. CDR1 KGHSH and CDR2 LQKENI come from the germline V gene. The CDR3 region has the DNA TGTGCCAGCTCACCACCGGGGACAGGGGGCGAGTATGGCTACACCTTC. Protein: CASSPPGTGGEYGYTF. Using reference TRBV18 and TRBJ1-2 for the parts outside the CDR3, the full variable domain is NAGVMQNPRHLVRRRGQEARLRCSPMKGHSHVYWYRQLPEEGLKFMVYLQKENIIDESGMPKERFSAEFPKEGPSILRIQQVVRGDSAAYFCASSPPGTGGEYGYTFGSGTRLTVV.

V gene TRBV5-4 combines with J gene TRBJ2-5; a weak D match, TRBD1 (5 bases). The V gene's germline CDR1 is SGHNT and CDR2 YYREEE (reference sequence). Trimming removed 4 bases at V and 5 bases at J, with 15 bases between. The CDR3 length is 14 residues. The CDR3 loop is CASSRPQAGETQYF. As DNA, the CDR3 is TGTGCCAGCAGCCGCCCACAGGCAGGGGAGACCCAGTACTTC.

This clone was counted once. The chain couples TRBV9 to TRBJ1-5, with D perhaps matching TRBD1 (6 bases). This CDR3 spans 15 amino acids. From germline, CDR1 is SGDLS and CDR2 YYNGEE. V was clipped by 2 bases and J by 6 bases, with 15 bases between them. This chain's CDR3 is CASSVGGARSQPQHF. Here the CDR3 DNA reads TGTGCCAGCAGCGTTGGGGGGGCACGGAGTCAGCCCCAGCATTTT.

V is TRBV7-6 and J is TRBJ2-3; TRBD2 might be the D (6 bases). This CDR3 is built from 17 residues. Trimming left V 1 base short and J 3 bases short, with 17 bases between. Germline loops: CDR1 SGHVS, CDR2 FNYEAQ. DNA for the CDR3: TGTGCCAGCAGCTTAGATGGAGGGCCGGGAAAAACAGATACGCAGTATTTT. Amino acids: CASSLDGGPGKTDTQYF.

The V gene is TRBV6-6, the J gene TRBJ2-5, with 10 bases fitting TRBD1. The CDR3 has 15 amino acids. Germline CDR1 is MNHNY and CDR2 is SVGAGI (reference sequence). The ends lost 7 bases at V and 2 bases at J; junction bases unmatched: 7. CDR3 protein: CASTRTGGEQETQYF. DNA for the CDR3: TGTGCCAGCACCCGGACAGGGGGAGAGCAAGAGACCCAGTACTTC.

The chain joins TRBV7-8 to TRBJ2-5; the D is unclear. V was cut by 3 bases and J by 2 bases, with 10 bases left in between. This CDR3 is built from 14 residues. CDR1 is SGHVS, CDR2 FQNEAQ, per germline. CDR3 in DNA: TGTGCCAGCAGCTTTTACTCCCATCAAGAGACCCAGTACTTC. It specifies CASSFYSHQETQYF.

J is TRBJ2-3 and V is TRBV11-2; 10 bases line up with TRBD2. Germline V gene sequence: CDR1 SGHAT, CDR2 FQNNGV. The CDR3 totals 15 residues. The ends lost 3 bases at V and 4 bases at J; junction bases unmatched: 4. The CDR3 nucleotides read TGTGCCAGCAGCTTCAGCGGGAGGGTTCCAGATACGCAGTATTTT. It yields the protein CASSFSGRVPDTQYF.

V is TRBV7-9 and J is TRBJ1-1, with TRBD1 matching over 8 bases. Trimming cost V 1 base and J 0 bases; bases outside gene matches: 13. From germline, CDR1 is SEHNR and CDR2 FQNEAQ (reference sequence). The CDR3 runs 19 residues. Here the CDR3 reads CASSLGGFRDRLMNTEAFF. The DNA for the CDR3 is TGTGCCAGCAGCTTAGGGGGCTTTAGGGACAGGCTTATGAACACTGAAGCTTTCTTT.

The rearrangement links TRBV2 to TRBJ2-2; 8 bases map to TRBD1. The CDR3 covers 14 residues. Germline V gene lookup returns CDR1 SNHLY and CDR2 FYNNEI. With V trimmed by 3 bases and J by 5 bases, 2 bases remained unmatched. The CDR3 sequence: CASSEDRATGELFF. The CDR3 coding sequence is TGTGCCAGCAGTGAGGACAGGGCTACCGGGGAGCTGTTTTTT.

V is TRBV5-3 and J is TRBJ2-1; 13 bases agree with TRBD2. TRBV5-3 is annotated as an ORF whose role is uncertain. After removal of 5 bases from V and 10 bases from J, the junction contained 12 bases not matched to a gene. The CDR3 has 16 residues. For the CDR3, the DNA is TGTGCCAGAAGACCTAATACCGGGACTAGCGGGAAGGAGCAGTTCTTC. Protein: CARRPNTGTSGKEQFF.

This chain uses TRBV5-5 with TRBJ2-2, with D perhaps matching TRBD2 (6 bases). The CDR3 is 15 residues long. The V end lost 0 bases, the J end lost 4 bases, and 10 bases lay between the germline ends. Germline values: CDR1 SGHKS, CDR2 YYEKEE (reference sequence). This CDR3 reads CASSLVGGSTGELFF. CDR3 nucleotides: TGTGCCAGCAGCTTGGTGGGAGGCTCCACCGGGGAGCTGTTTTTT.

The J gene is TRBJ1-2, the V gene TRBV28; TRBD1 matches 10 bases. Germline CDR1 is MDHEN and CDR2 is SYDVKM. V shed 3 bases and J 3 bases; nucleotides not matched to a gene: 4. The CDR3 loop spans 15 amino acids. CDR3 nucleotides: TGTGCCAGCAGTTTTCTCGGACAGGGGGACTATGGCTACACCTTC. Translating gives CASSFLGQGDYGYTF.

This chain's CDR3 is CASSSGGLAKNEQFF. The CDR3 nucleotides are TGCGCCAGCAGCTCCGGCGGGCTGGCTAAAAATGAGCAGTTCTTC. This chain links TRBV4-1 with TRBJ2-1; the D gene is possibly TRBD2 (5 bases). Germline V gene sequence: CDR1 MGHRA, CDR2 YSYEKL. This CDR3 comprises 15 residues. V lost 5 bases and J 7 bases, leaving 18 bases between the germline ends.

Points on this clone: One end of the junction fails to match germline, which may point to a read error. The genes are TRBV7-9 and TRBJ1-2, with D perhaps TRBD1 (5 bases). The CDR3 totals 13 residues. CDR1 is SEHNR and CDR2 is FQNEAQ in the germline V gene (reference sequence). CDR3 sequence: CSSSLARDYGYTF. DNA for the CDR3: TGTTCCAGCAGCTTAGCCAGGGACTATGGCTACACCTTC.

The V and J genes are TRBV5-1 and TRBJ2-6; D remains ambiguous. Germline lookup yields CDR1 SGHRS and CDR2 YFSETQ. With 0 bases removed from V and 0 bases from J, the gap between germline ends came to 7 bases. The CDR3 contains 16 residues. The CDR3 DNA follows: TGCGCCAGCAGCTTGGCTTCTCCCTCTGGGGCCAACGTCCTGACTTTC. It is translated as CASSLASPSGANVLTF.

This chain connects TRBV19 to TRBJ2-7; 8 bases match TRBD1. V was clipped by 2 bases and J by 4 bases; unmatched bases: 7. This CDR3 spans 15 amino acids. In germline, CDR1 is LNHDA, CDR2 SQIVND (reference sequence). The CDR3 sequence: CASSIRGQGAYEQYF. DNA for the CDR3: TGTGCCAGTAGTATAAGGGGTCAGGGGGCTTACGAGCAGTACTTC.

This chain links TRBV4-1 with TRBJ2-1; D may be TRBD2 (6 bases). In germline, CDR1 is MGHRA, CDR2 YSYEKL. V lost 0 bases, J lost 0 bases, and 12 bases lay in between. The CDR3 covers 17 residues. CDR3 coding DNA: TGCGCCAGCAGCCAAGAACGAGCGGGCTCCTCCTACAATGAGCAGTTCTTC. It is translated as CASSQERAGSSYNEQFF.

This clone was detected once. J is TRBJ1-1 and V is TRBV5-1; possible D gene TRBD1, 6 bases. The V end lost 4 bases, the J end lost 8 bases, and 15 bases lay between the germline ends. From germline, CDR1 is SGHRS and CDR2 YFSETQ. The CDR3 is made up of 13 amino acids. DNA of the CDR3: TGCGCCAGCAGCAGCCTGAACAGGGAAGAAGCTTTCTTT. Residues: CASSSLNREEAFF.

This clone has just one count. CDR3 coding DNA: TGTGCCAGCAGCGCTGGTGGGACAGCCTCAGCATATGGCTACACCTTC. Residues: CASSAGGTASAYGYTF. The rearrangement uses TRBV9 and TRBJ1-2; 7 bases line up with TRBD1. The CDR3 spans 16 residues. The junction had 13 bases not matched to a gene; V was cut back by 3 bases and J by 5 bases. In germline, CDR1 is SGDLS, CDR2 YYNGEE. Complete variable domain (other parts from reference TRBV9 and TRBJ1-2): DSGVTQTPKHLITATGQRVTLRCSPRSGDLSVYWYQQSLDQGLQFLIQYYNGEERAKGNILERFSAQQFPDLHSELNLSSLELGDSALYFCASSAGGTASAYGYTFGSGTRLTVV.

The chain joins TRBV4-1 to TRBJ2-3; 7 bases agree with TRBD1. The V gene end was trimmed by 0 bases and the J gene end by 4 bases; junction bases not matched to a gene: 7. Germline CDR1 and CDR2: MGHRA and YSYEKL. CDR3 length: 16 residues. The CDR3 region is CASSQDLAGGSDTQYF. DNA for the CDR3: TGCGCCAGCAGCCAAGATCTAGCAGGGGGATCAGATACGCAGTATTTT.